This paragraph covers one T cell receptor beta chain sequence. Trimming removed 1 base from V and 0 bases from J, with 6 bases in between. This CDR3 is built from 15 residues. Germline CDR1 SEHNR, CDR2 FQNEAQ (reference sequence). This sample is drawn from a study of blood T cell repertoires in COVID-19. In the study overall: The United States, Italy and Spain supplied acute and convalescent COVID-19 samples. The cDNA or gDNA used as material had been derived from T cells, B-cell-depleted T cells, or PBMCs.

Participant ages covered roughly 18 to 89 years across about 22 US areas. Assignment of participants to cohorts was predicated upon participant-reported clinical history. Assay: immunoSEQ multiplex PCR; the TCRdb copy retains only in-frame clones and omits some. The sample gives 180,000 or so clones, around 82% of which show up once; less than 8.5% is in the top ten. The sequence was obtained from a man in his forties or fifties who had recovered from COVID-19. Sequencing input: PBMCs or T cells enriched from blood (not recorded which). V and J are TRBV7-9 and TRBJ2-2; D ambiguous. The CDR3 DNA reads TGTGCCAGCAGCTTAGGATCAGCGAACACCGGGGAGCTGTTTTTT. It is translated as CASSLGSANTGELFF.